The 12 T cell receptor beta chains listed next were all sequenced from one sample in a study of cytomegalovirus exposure and HLA in healthy donors. The PCR had 60 Vbeta and 13 Jbeta primers. Produced via immunoSEQ multiplex PCR; TCRdb's table is partial and in-frame only. Across under 60,000 clones, the top ten clones capture 12% of the sample. What was sequenced was PBMCs. Receptors were obtained from a woman aged 30 to 39 in good health and CMV-seropositive.

The chain recombines TRBV11-2 with TRBJ1-2, with 8 bases identical to TRBD1. V was clipped by 4 bases and J by 4 bases; unmatched bases: 5. Germline values: CDR1 SGHAT, CDR2 FQNNGV. The CDR3 runs to 14 residues. As DNA, the CDR3 is TGTGCCAGCAGCTACCCGGGGACAGGCTATGGCTACACCTTC. Its translation: CASSYPGTGYGYTF.

The chain uses TRBV7-9 and TRBJ1-6; 9 nucleotides match TRBD1. This CDR3 region has 14 residues. The V segment lost 5 bases and the J segment 10 bases; nucleotides outside the gene matches: 6. Germline CDR1 is SEHNR and CDR2 is FQNEAQ (reference sequence). This CDR3 is CASSPGQGRSPLHF. In DNA, the CDR3 is TGTGCCAGCAGCCCCGGACAGGGGAGGTCACCCCTCCACTTT.

J is TRBJ2-7 and V is TRBV5-1; 9 positions match TRBD2. This CDR3 spans 15 amino acids. Germline V gene lookup returns CDR1 SGHRS and CDR2 YFSETQ. Losses at the gene ends were 4 bases for V and 1 base for J; bases not matched to a gene: 6. The CDR3 DNA reads TGCGCCAGCAGCCCGACTAGCGGTAATTCCTACGAGCAGTACTTC. Protein sequence: CASSPTSGNSYEQYF.

As concerns this clone: This sample also contains other DNA sequences that code for the same CDR3. The chain is built from TRBV7-9 and TRBJ2-5; 7 positions match TRBD1. The V segment lost 1 base and the J segment 1 base; nucleotides outside the gene matches: 0. Germline V lookup: CDR1 SEHNR, CDR2 FQNEAQ (reference sequence). The CDR3 has 14 residues. The CDR3 region is CASSLDRGQETQYF. The DNA for the CDR3 is TGTGCCAGCAGCTTAGACAGGGGCCAAGAGACCCAGTACTTC. Looking up the rest from reference TRBV7-9 and TRBJ2-5 gives the full variable domain: DTGVSQNPRHKITKRGQNVTFRCDPISEHNRLYWYRQTLGQGPEFLTYFQNEAQLEKSRLLSDRFSAERPKGSFSTLEIQRTEQGDSAMYLCASSLDRGQETQYFGPGTRLLVL.

The chain couples TRBV7-2 to TRBJ2-2; TRBD1 aligns across 9 bases. The CDR3 is 14 amino acids. Looked up from germline, CDR1 is SGHTA and CDR2 is FQGNSA. With V trimmed by 5 bases and J by 6 bases, 4 bases remained unmatched. The DNA for the CDR3 is TGTGCCAGCAGCACAAGACAGGGGGCCGGGGAGCTGTTTTTT. Residues: CASSTRQGAGELFF.

The chain is built from TRBV9 and TRBJ2-7, with 7 positions matching TRBD1. Germline assignment: CDR1 SGDLS and CDR2 YYNGEE. This CDR3 contains 17 residues. The V and J ends lost 4 bases and 3 bases, in that order; junction bases with no gene match: 16. Written as DNA, the CDR3 is TGTGCCAGCAGCCAAGGTACGGAGAGGGGGCGGTTCTACGAGCAGTACTTC. Its protein product is CASSQGTERGRFYEQYF.

The rearrangement joins TRBV6-6 to TRBJ1-5, with D perhaps TRBD1 (6 bases). The germline gives CDR1 MNHNY, CDR2 SVGAGI (reference sequence). CDR3 length: 14 residues. Trimming stripped 6 bases from V and 7 bases from J, with 16 bases between. CDR3 residues: CASRPDSTGQPQHF. In DNA, the CDR3 is TGTGCCAGCAGACCGGACAGCACAGGCCAGCCCCAGCATTTT.

The chain has TRBV6-5 and TRBJ2-5; 7 positions match TRBD2. This CDR3 comprises 11 residues. CDR1 MNHEY and CDR2 SVGAGI come from the germline V gene. V shed 2 bases, J shed 14 bases, and the junction held 5 bases outside the gene matches. CDR3 DNA: TGTGCCAGCAGTTACCTGGGACTACCCTACTTC. As protein: CASSYLGLPYF.

CDR3 DNA sequence: TGCGCCAGCAGCCAAGATGACGGGACTAGTCCCTACAATGAGCAGTTCTTC. This gives the protein CASSQDDGTSPYNEQFF. V gene TRBV4-1 combines with J gene TRBJ2-1; 8 nucleotides match TRBD2. The CDR3 is 17 amino acids. Trimming at V came to 0 bases and at J to 2 bases, leaving 6 bases not matched to a gene. From germline, CDR1 is MGHRA and CDR2 YSYEKL.

The chain joins TRBV7-9 to TRBJ2-5, with TRBD2 matching over 7 bases. Losses at the gene ends were 1 base for V and 7 bases for J; bases not matched to a gene: 12. Germline values: CDR1 SEHNR, CDR2 FQNEAQ (reference sequence). The CDR3 runs 16 residues. Here the CDR3 reads CASSLGAGASVGTQYF. CDR3 in DNA: TGTGCCAGCAGCTTAGGGGCGGGAGCGTCTGTCGGGACCCAGTACTTC. Complete variable domain (other parts from reference TRBV7-9 and TRBJ2-5): DTGVSQNPRHKITKRGQNVTFRCDPISEHNRLYWYRQTLGQGPEFLTYFQNEAQLEKSRLLSDRFSAERPKGSFSTLEIQRTEQGDSAMYLCASSLGAGASVGTQYFGPGTRLLVL.

V is TRBV5-6 and J is TRBJ2-1; 9 positions agree with TRBD2. V lost 1 base and J lost 7; bases outside the gene matches: 3. Germline values: CDR1 SGHDT, CDR2 YYEEEE. The length of the CDR3 is 14 residues. The CDR3 here is CASSLRAGGNEQFF. CDR3 bases: TGTGCCAGCAGCTTGAGGGCGGGAGGGAATGAGCAGTTCTTC.

V usage is TRBV7-9 and J usage is TRBJ2-2, with D possibly matching TRBD2 (5 bases). This CDR3 spans 15 amino acids. Trimming removed 0 bases from V and 3 bases from J, with 8 bases in between. Germline CDR1 SEHNR, CDR2 FQNEAQ (reference sequence). CDR3 protein: CASSLALGDTGELFF. For the CDR3, the DNA is TGTGCCAGCAGCTTAGCGTTGGGAGACACCGGGGAGCTGTTTTTT.